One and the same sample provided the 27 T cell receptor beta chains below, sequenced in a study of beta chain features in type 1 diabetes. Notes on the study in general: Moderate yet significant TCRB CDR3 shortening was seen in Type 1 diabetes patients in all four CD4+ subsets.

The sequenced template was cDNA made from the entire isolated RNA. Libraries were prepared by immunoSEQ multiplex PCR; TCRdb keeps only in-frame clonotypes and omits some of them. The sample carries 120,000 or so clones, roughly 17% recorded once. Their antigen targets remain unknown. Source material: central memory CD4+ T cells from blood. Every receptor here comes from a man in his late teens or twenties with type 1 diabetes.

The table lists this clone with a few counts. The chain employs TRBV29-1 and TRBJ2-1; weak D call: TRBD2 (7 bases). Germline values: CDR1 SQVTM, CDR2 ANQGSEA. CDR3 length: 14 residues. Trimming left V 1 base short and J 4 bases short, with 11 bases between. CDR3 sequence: CSVEVGGAYNEQFF. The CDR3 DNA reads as TGCAGCGTTGAAGTGGGGGGGGCTTACAATGAGCAGTTCTTC.

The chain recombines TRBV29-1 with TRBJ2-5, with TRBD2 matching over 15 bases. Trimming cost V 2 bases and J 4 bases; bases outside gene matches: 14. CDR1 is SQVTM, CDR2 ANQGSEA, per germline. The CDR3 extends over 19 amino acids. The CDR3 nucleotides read TGCAGCGTTGAACTGGGACTAGCGGGGGGTCCGATCGGGCGAGAGACCCAGTACTTC. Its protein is CSVELGLAGGPIGRETQYF.

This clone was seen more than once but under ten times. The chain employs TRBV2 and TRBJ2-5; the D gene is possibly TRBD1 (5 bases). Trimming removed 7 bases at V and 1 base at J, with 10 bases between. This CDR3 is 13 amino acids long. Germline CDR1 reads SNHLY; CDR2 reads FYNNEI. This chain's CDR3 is CASIAGLQETQYF. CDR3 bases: TGTGCCAGCATTGCAGGGCTCCAAGAGACCCAGTACTTC.

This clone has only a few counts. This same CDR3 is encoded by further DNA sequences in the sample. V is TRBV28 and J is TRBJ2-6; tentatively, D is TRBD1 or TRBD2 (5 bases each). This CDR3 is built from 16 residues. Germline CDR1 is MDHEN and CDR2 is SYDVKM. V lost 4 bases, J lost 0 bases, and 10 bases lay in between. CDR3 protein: CASSSGRHSGANVLTF. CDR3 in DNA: TGTGCCAGCAGTTCGGGACGGCACTCTGGGGCCAACGTCCTGACTTTC.

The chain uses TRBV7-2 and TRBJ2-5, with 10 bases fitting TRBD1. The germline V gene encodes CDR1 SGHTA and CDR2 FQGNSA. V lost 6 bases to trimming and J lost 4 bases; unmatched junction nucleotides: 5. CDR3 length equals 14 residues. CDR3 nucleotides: TGTGCCAGCAGAACCGGGACAGGGGCAGAGACCCAGTACTTC. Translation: CASRTGTGAETQYF.

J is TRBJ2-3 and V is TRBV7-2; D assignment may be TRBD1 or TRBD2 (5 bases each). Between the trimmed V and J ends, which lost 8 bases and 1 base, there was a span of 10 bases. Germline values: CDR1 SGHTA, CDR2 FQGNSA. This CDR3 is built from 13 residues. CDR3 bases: TGTGCCAGCGGGGGTTGGGGCACAGATACGCAGTATTTT. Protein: CASGGWGTDTQYF. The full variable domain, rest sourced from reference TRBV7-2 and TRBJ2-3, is GAGVSQSPSNKVTEKGKDVELRCDPISGHTALYWYRQSLGQGLEFLIYFQGNSAPDKSGLPSDRFSAERTGGSVSTLTIQRTQQEDSAVYLCASGGWGTDTQYFGPGTRLTVL.

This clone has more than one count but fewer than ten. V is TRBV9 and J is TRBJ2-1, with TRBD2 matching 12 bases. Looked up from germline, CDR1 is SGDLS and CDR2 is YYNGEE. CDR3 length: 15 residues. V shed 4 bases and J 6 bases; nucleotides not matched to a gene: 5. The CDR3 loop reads CASSPWTSGANEQFF. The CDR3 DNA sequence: TGTGCCAGCAGCCCCTGGACTAGCGGGGCCAATGAGCAGTTCTTC.

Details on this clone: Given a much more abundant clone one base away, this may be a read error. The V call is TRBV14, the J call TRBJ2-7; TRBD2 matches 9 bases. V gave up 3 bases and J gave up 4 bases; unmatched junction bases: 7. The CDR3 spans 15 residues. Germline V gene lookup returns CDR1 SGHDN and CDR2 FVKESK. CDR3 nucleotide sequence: TGTGCCAGCAGCCATGATCCTAGCGGGATGTACGAGCAGTACTTC. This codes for CASSHDPSGMYEQYF. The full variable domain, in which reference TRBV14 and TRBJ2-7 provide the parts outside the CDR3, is EAGVTQFPSHSVIEKGQTVTLRCDPISGHDNLYWYRRVMGKEIKFLLHFVKESKQDESGMPNNRFLAERTGGTYSTLKVQPAELEDSGVYFCASSHDPSGMYEQYFGPGTRLTVT.

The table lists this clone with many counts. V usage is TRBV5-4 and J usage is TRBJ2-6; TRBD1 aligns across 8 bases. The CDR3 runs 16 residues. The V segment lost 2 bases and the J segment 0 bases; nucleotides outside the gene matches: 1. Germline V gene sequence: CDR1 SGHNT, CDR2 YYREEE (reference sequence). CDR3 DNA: TGTGCCAGCAGCTTCGGACAGGGCTCTGGGGCCAACGTCCTGACTTTC. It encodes CASSFGQGSGANVLTF.

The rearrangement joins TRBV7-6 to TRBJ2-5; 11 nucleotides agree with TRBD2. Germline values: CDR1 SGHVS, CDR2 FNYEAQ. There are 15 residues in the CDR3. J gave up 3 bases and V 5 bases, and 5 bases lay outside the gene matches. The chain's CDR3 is CASSPGTSGEETQYF. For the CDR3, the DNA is TGTGCCAGCAGCCCTGGGACTAGCGGAGAAGAGACCCAGTACTTC.

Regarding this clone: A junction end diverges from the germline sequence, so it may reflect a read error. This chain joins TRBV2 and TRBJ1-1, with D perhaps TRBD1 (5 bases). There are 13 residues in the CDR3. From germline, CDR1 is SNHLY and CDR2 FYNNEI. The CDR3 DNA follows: TGTTCCAGCAGCGGAGGGGTTAACACTGAAGCTTTCTTT. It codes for CSSSGGVNTEAFF.

The CDR3 DNA follows: TGTGCCAGCAGCCCTAACAGGGGTAGTTCACCCCTCCACTTT. Translation: CASSPNRGSSPLHF. This chain uses TRBV7-8 with TRBJ1-6; 7 bases line up with TRBD1. CDR1 and CDR2 (germline): SGHVS, FQNEAQ. CDR3 length equals 14 residues. V lost 5 bases to trimming and J lost 9 bases; unmatched junction nucleotides: 7.

CDR3 coding DNA: TGTGCCAGCAGCTTGGCAGGGTTCTCCTACGAGCAGTACTTC. It yields the protein CASSLAGFSYEQYF. V usage is TRBV5-6 and J usage is TRBJ2-7, with a tentative D call TRBD1 (5 bases). Looked up from germline, CDR1 is SGHDT and CDR2 is YYEEEE. The CDR3 has 14 amino acids. V was clipped by 0 bases and J by 0 bases, with 7 bases between them.

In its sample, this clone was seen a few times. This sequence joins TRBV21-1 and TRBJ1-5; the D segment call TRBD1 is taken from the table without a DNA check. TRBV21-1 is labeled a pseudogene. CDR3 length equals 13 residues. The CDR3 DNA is TGTGCCAGGGACAGGGGAAGCAATCAGCCCCAGCATTTT. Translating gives CARDRGSNQPQHF.

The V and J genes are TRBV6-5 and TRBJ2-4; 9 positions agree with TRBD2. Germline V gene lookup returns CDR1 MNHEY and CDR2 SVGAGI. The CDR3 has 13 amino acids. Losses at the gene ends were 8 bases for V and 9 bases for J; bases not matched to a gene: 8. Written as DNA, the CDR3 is TGTGCCAGCCTAGCGGGGTCGGTGGGCATTCAGTACTTC. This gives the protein CASLAGSVGIQYF.

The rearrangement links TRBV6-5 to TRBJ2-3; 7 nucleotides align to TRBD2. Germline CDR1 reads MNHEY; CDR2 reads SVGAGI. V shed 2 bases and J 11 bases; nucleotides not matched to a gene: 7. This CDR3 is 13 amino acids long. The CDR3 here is CASSYPGLAEQYF. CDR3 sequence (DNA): TGTGCCAGCAGTTACCCCGGGCTAGCGGAGCAGTATTTT.

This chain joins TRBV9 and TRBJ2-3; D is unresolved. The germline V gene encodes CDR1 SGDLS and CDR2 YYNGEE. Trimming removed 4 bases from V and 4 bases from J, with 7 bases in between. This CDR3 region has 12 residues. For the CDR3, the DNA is TGTGCCAGCAGCCGTGACGCAGATACGCAGTATTTT. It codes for CASSRDADTQYF.

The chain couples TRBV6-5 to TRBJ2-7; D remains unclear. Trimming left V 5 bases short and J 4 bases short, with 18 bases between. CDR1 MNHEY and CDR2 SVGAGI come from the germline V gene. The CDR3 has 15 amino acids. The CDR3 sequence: CASSRSSRAFYEQYF. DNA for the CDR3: TGTGCCAGCAGTCGAAGTAGCCGGGCCTTTTACGAGCAGTACTTC.

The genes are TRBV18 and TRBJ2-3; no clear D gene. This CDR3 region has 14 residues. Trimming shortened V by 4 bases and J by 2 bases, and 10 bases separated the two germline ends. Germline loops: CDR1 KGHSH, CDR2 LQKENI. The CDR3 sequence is CASSRASVTDTQYF. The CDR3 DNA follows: TGTGCCAGCTCACGGGCTAGTGTCACAGATACGCAGTATTTT. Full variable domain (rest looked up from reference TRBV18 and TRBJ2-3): NAGVMQNPRHLVRRRGQEARLRCSPMKGHSHVYWYRQLPEEGLKFMVYLQKENIIDESGMPKERFSAEFPKEGPSILRIQQVVRGDSAAYFCASSRASVTDTQYFGPGTRLTVL.

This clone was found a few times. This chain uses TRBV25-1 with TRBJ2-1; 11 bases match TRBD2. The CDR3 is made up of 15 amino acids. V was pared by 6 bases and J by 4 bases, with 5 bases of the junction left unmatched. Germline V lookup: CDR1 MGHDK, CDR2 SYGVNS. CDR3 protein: CASSPLAGVYNEQFF. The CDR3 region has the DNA TGTGCCAGCAGCCCACTAGCGGGAGTGTACAATGAGCAGTTCTTC.

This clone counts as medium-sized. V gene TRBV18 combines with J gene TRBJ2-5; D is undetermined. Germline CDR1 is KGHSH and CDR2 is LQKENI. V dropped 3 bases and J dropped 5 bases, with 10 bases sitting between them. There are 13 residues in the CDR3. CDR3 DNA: TGTGCCAGCTCACCCTCTACCGGGGAGACCCAGTACTTC. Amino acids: CASSPSTGETQYF.

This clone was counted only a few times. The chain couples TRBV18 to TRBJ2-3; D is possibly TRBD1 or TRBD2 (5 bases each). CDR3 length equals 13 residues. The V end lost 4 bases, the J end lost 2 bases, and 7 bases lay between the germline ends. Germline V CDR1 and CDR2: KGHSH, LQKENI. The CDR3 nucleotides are TGTGCCAGCTCACGGGACCCCACAGATACGCAGTATTTT. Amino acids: CASSRDPTDTQYF.

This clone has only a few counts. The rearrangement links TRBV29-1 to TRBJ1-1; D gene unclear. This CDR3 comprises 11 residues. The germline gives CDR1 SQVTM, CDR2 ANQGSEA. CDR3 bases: TGCAGTGCGGTGCTAGGGAGCGGAGCTTTCTTT. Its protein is CSAVLGSGAFF.

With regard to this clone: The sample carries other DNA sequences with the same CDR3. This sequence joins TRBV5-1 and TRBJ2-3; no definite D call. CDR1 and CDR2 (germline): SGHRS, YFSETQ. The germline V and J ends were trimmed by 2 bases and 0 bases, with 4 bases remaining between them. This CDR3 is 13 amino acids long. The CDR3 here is CASSLFSTDTQYF. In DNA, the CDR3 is TGCGCCAGCAGCTTATTTAGCACAGATACGCAGTATTTT. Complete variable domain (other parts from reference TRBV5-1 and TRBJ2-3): KAGVTQTPRYLIKTRGQQVTLSCSPISGHRSVSWYQQTPGQGLQFLFEYFSETQRNKGNFPGRFSGRQFSNSRSEMNVSTLELGDSALYLCASSLFSTDTQYFGPGTRLTVL.

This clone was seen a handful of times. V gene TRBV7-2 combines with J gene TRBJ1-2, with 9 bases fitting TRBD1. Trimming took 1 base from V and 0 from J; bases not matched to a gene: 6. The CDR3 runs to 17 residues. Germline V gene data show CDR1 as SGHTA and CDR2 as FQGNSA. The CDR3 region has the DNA TGTGCCAGCAGCTTAGAAGTGACAGGGGGGTCTAACTATGGCTACACCTTC. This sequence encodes CASSLEVTGGSNYGYTF. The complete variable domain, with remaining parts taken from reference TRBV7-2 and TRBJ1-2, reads GAGVSQSPSNKVTEKGKDVELRCDPISGHTALYWYRQSLGQGLEFLIYFQGNSAPDKSGLPSDRFSAERTGGSVSTLTIQRTQQEDSAVYLCASSLEVTGGSNYGYTFGSGTRLTVV.

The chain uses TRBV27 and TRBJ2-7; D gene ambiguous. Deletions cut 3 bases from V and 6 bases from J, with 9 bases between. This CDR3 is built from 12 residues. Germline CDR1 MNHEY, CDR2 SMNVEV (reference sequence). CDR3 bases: TGTGCCAGCAGTTTTACACTTAGCGAGCAGTACTTC. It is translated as CASSFTLSEQYF.

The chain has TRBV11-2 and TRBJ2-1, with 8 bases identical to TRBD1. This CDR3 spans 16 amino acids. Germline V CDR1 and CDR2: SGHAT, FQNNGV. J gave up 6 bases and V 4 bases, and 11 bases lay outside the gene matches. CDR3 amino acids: CASSSRQGARGNEQFF. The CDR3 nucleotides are TGTGCCAGCAGCTCCCGGCAGGGGGCGCGAGGCAATGAGCAGTTCTTC.